These T cell receptor beta chains were read from a single sample in a study of blood T cells in healthy people across ages. From the 5' RACE reads, TCRdb called clonotypes with MiXCR, one entry per CDR3 protein. The profile shows around 1,700,000 distinct CDR3 sequences, 28% of them singletons. The sample consisted of blood. The receptors stem from a woman in her twenties or thirties in good health. Both conserved end residues are part of each CDR3. The D gene is left open where the match is weak. Clone size is given for some rows only: seen once, a few or many times, or a class if the clone is expanded.

V gene	D gene	J gene	CDR3 length	clone size	CDR3 DNA	CDR3 protein
TRBV15	TRBD1	TRBJ2-7	16	NA	TGTGCCACCAGCAGAGATTTAGACAGGGGAGGCTACGAGCAGTACTTC	CATSRDLDRGGYEQYF
TRBV12-3/TRBV12-4	NA	TRBJ2-1	16	NA	TGTGCCAGCAGTTCCTCAGGACAGGGAGGGAGCAATGAGCAGTTCTTC	CASSSSGQGGSNEQFF
TRBV29-1	NA	TRBJ1-4	11	few	TGCAGCGTCCCTATGGGGACTCGGCTGTTTTTT	CSVPMGTRLFF
TRBV28	NA	TRBJ2-4	12	once	TGTGCCAGCAGTTTTCAGGGGTACATTCAGTACTTC	CASSFQGYIQYF
TRBV7-9	NA	TRBJ1-2	16	few	TGTGCCAGCAGCTCCAGTCCGCAGGAGCCTAACTATGGCTACACCTTC	CASSSSPQEPNYGYTF
TRBV7-2	TRBD1	TRBJ2-1	15	NA	TGTGCCAGCAGCATACGGACAGGGCCTCAAGGGGAGCAGTTCTTC	CASSIRTGPQGEQFF
TRBV15	NA	TRBJ2-7	12	few	TGTGCCACCAGCAGAGAGTATGACGAGCAGTACTTC	CATSREYDEQYF
TRBV18	TRBD1	TRBJ1-5	18	NA	TGTGCCAGCTCACCCCAGATGGGACAGGGATCGAGCAATCAGCCCCAGCATTTT	CASSPQMGQGSSNQPQHF
TRBV28	TRBD1	TRBJ1-2	14	NA	TGTGCCAGCGTTAAGGACAGGGGGCGAGGTGGCTACACCTTC	CASVKDRGRGGYTF
TRBV20-1	NA	TRBJ1-1	14	NA	TGCAGTGCCAGACATTTGGAGGGAATGACTGAAGCTTTCTTT	CSARHLEGMTEAFF
TRBV2	NA	TRBJ2-3	14	NA	TGTGCCAGCAGGTCGCTCGAGAGCACAGATACGCAGTATTTT	CASRSLESTDTQYF
TRBV29-1	NA	TRBJ2-5	12	many	TGCAGCGTTGAGGTACGCCGGGAGACCCAGTACTTC	CSVEVRRETQYF
TRBV9	NA	TRBJ2-7	15	few	TGTGCCAGCAGCGTAGAAGGAGAGAGCTCCTACGAGCAGAACTTC	CASSVEGESSYEQNF
TRBV12-3/TRBV12-4	NA	TRBJ1-4	13	few	TGTGCCAGCAGGCGGGACCGGGGCGAAAAACTGTTTTTT	CASRRDRGEKLFF
TRBV5-6	NA	TRBJ1-2	15	NA	TGTGCCAGCAGCTTGGGGATTGGGGGGTGCGATGGCTACACCTTC	CASSLGIGGCDGYTF
TRBV5-1	TRBD2	TRBJ2-7	16	NA	TGCGCCAGCAGCGCAGGACTAGCGGGAATCTCGTACGAGCAGTACTTC	CASSAGLAGISYEQYF